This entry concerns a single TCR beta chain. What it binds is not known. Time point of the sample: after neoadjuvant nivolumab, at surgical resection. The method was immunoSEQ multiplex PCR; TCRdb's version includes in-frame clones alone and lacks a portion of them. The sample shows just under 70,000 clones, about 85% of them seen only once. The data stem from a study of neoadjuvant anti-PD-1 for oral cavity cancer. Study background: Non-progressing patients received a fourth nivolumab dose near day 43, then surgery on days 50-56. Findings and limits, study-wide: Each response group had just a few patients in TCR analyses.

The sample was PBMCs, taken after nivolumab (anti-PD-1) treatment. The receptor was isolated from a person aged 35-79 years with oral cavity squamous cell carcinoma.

In DNA, the CDR3 is TGTGCCAGCAGTACCGCCGGGACAGGGACTGGAAACACCATATATTTT. It codes for CASSTAGTGTGNTIYF. The chain uses TRBV28 and TRBJ1-3, with TRBD1 matching 9 bases. The V gene's germline CDR1 is MDHEN and CDR2 SYDVKM. The V segment lost 5 bases and the J segment 2 bases; nucleotides outside the gene matches: 7. This CDR3 has 16 residues. Full variable domain (remainder filled in from reference TRBV28 and TRBJ1-3): DVKVTQSSRYLVKRTGEKVFLECVQDMDHENMFWYRQDPGLGLRLIYFSYDVKMKEKGDIPEGYSVSREKKERFSLILESASTNQTSMYLCASSTAGTGTGNTIYFGEGSWLTVV.